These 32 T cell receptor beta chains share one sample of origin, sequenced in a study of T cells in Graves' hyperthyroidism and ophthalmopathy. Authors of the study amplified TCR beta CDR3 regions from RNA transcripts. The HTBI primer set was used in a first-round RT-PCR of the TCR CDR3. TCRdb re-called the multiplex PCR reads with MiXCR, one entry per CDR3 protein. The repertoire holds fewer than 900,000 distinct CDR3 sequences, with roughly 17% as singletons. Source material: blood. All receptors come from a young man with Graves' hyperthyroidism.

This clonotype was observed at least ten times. CDR3 residues: CASSEGQRDTQYF. In nucleotides, the CDR3 is TGTGCCAGCAGTGAAGGGCAGAGGGATACGCAGTATTTT. V and J are TRBV2 and TRBJ2-3; D not resolved. V was trimmed by 1 base and J by 6 bases, leaving 8 bases between them. The CDR3 totals 13 residues. Germline-derived CDR1 and CDR2 are SNHLY and FYNNEI. The whole variable domain, remainder taken from reference TRBV2 and TRBJ2-3, is EPEVTQTPSHQVTQMGQEVILRCVPISNHLYFYWYRQILGQKVEFLVSFYNNEISEKSEIFDDQFSVERPDGSNFTLKIRSTKLEDSAMYFCASSEGQRDTQYFGPGTRLTVL.

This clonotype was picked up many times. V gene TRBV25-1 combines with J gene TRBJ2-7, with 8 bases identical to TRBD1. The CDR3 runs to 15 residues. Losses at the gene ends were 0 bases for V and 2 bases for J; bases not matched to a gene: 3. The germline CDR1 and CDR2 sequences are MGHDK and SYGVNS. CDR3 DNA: TGTGCCAGCAGTGAATATGTACAGGGGGCCTACGAGCAGTACTTC. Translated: CASSEYVQGAYEQYF.

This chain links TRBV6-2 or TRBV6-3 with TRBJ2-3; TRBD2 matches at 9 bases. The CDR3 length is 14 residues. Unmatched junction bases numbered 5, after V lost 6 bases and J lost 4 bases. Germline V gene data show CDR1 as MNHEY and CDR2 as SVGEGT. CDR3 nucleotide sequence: TGTGCCAGCAGCGCAATAGCGGGAGCAGATACGCAGTATTTT. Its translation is CASSAIAGADTQYF.

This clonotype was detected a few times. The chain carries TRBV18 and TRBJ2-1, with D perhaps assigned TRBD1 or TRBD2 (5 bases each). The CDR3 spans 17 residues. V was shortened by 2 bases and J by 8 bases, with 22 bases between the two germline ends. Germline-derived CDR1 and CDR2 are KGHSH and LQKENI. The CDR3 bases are TGTGCCAGCTCACCATTATTGGGAGTGGGGCAAGGCGATGAGCAGTTCTTC. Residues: CASSPLLGVGQGDEQFF.

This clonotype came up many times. CDR3 bases: TGTGCCAGCAGCGGACAGCCAAATTCACCCCTCCACTTT. Protein sequence: CASSGQPNSPLHF. V usage is TRBV2 and J usage is TRBJ1-6; D possibly corresponds to TRBD1 (6 bases). The germline gives CDR1 SNHLY, CDR2 FYNNEI. Trimming left V 6 bases short and J 7 bases short, with 10 bases between. This CDR3 has 13 residues.

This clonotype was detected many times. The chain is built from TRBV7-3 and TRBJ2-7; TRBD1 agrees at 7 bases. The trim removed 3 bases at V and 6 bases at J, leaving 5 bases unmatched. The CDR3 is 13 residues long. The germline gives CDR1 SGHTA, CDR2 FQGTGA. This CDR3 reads CASSLGQSGEQYF. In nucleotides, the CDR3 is TGTGCCAGCAGCTTGGGACAGTCAGGCGAGCAGTACTTC. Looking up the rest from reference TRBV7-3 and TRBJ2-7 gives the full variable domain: GAGVSQTPSNKVTEKGKYVELRCDPISGHTALYWYRQSLGQGPEFLIYFQGTGAADDSGLPNDRFFAVRPEGSVSTLKIQRTERGDSAVYLCASSLGQSGEQYFGPGTRLTVT.

CDR3 bases: TGTGCCAGCGGTATACGACAGCCCCAGCATTTT. Its protein product is CASGIRQPQHF. V gene TRBV6-1 combines with J gene TRBJ1-5; D is ambiguous. Looked up from germline, CDR1 is MNHNS and CDR2 is SASEGT. The CDR3 has 11 amino acids. V was cut by 8 bases and J by 7 bases, with 9 bases left in between.

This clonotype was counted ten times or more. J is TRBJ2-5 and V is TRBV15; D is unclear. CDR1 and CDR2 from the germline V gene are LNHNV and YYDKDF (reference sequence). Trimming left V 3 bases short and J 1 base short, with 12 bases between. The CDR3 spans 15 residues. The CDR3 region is CATSSQDGVQETQYF. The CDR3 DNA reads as TGTGCCACCAGCAGTCAAGACGGAGTCCAAGAGACCCAGTACTTC.

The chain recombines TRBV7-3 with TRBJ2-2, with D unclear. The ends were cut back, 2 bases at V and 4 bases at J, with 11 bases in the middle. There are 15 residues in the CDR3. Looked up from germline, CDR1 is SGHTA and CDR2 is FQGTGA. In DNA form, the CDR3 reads TGTGCCAGCAGCTTAGAATCTGGGCCCACCGGGGAGCTGTTTTTT. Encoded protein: CASSLESGPTGELFF.

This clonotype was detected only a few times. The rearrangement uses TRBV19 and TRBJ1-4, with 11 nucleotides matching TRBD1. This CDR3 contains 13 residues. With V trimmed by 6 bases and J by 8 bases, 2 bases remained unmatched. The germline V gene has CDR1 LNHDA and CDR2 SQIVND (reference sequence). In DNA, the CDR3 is TGTGCCAGTAGACGGGACAGGGGGGAAAAACTGTTTTTT. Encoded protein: CASRRDRGEKLFF. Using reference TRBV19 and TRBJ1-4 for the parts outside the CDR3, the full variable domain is DGGITQSPKYLFRKEGQNVTLSCEQNLNHDAMYWYRQDPGQGLRLIYYSQIVNDFQKGDIAEGYSVSREKKESFPLTVTSAQKNPTAFYLCASRRDRGEKLFFGSGTQLSVL.

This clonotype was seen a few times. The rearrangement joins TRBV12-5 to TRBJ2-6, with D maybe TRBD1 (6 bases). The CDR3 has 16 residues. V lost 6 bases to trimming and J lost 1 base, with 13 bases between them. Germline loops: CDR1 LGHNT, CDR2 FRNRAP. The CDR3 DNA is TGTGCTAGTGGCCGAACGACAGGATCTGGGGCCAACGTCCTGACTTTC. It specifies CASGRTTGSGANVLTF. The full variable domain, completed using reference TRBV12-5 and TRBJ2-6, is DARVTQTPRHKVTEMGQEVTMRCQPILGHNTVFWYRQTMMQGLELLAYFRNRAPLDDSGMPKDRFSAEMPDATLATLKIQPSEPRDSAVYFCASGRTTGSGANVLTFGAGSRLTVL.

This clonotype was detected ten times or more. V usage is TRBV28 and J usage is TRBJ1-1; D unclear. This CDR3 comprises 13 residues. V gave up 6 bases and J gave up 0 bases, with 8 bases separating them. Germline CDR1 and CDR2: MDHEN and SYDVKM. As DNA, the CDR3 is TGTGCCAGCAGACTACTTATGAACACTGAAGCTTTCTTT. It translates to CASRLLMNTEAFF. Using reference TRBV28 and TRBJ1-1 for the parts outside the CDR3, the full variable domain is DVKVTQSSRYLVKRTGEKVFLECVQDMDHENMFWYRQDPGLGLRLIYFSYDVKMKEKGDIPEGYSVSREKKERFSLILESASTNQTSMYLCASRLLMNTEAFFGQGTRLTVV.

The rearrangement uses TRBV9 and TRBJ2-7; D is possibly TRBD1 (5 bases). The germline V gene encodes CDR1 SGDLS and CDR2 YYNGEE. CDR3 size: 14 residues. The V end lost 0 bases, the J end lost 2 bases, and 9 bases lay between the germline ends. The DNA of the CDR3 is TGTGCCAGCAGCGTAGCGACAGCTACCTACGAGCAGTACTTC. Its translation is CASSVATATYEQYF.

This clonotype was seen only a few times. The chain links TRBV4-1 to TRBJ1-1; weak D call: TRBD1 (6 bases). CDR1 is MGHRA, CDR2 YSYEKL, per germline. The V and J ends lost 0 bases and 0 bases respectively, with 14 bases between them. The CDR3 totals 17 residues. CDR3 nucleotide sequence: TGCGCCAGCAGCCAAGATCCGCCAGGGGCCATGAACACTGAAGCTTTCTTT. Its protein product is CASSQDPPGAMNTEAFF.

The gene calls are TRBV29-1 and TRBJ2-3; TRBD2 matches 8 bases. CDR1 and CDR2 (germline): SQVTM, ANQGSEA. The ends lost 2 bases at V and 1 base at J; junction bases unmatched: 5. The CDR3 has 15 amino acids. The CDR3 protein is CSVEILAGRTDTQYF. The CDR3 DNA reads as TGCAGCGTTGAAATCCTAGCGGGCCGCACAGATACGCAGTATTTT.

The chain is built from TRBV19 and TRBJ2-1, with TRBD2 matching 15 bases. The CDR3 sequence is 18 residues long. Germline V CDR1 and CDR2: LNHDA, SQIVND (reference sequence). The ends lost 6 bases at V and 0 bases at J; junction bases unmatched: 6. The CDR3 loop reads CASRTGTSGRSSYNEQFF. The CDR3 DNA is TGTGCCAGTAGAACCGGGACTAGCGGGAGGAGCTCCTACAATGAGCAGTTCTTC.

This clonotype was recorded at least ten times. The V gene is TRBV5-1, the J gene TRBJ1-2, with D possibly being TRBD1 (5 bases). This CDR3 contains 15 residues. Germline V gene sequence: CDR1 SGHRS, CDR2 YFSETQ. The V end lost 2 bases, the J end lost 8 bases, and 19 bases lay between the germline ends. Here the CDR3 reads CASSFTGGPFGGYTF. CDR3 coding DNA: TGCGCCAGCAGCTTTACCGGGGGACCATTCGGGGGCTACACCTTC.

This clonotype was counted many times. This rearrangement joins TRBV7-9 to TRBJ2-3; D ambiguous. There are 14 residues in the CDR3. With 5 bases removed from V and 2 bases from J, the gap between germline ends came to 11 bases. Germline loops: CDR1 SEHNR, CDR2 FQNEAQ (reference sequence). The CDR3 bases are TGTGCCAGCAGCCAGGAGCCCCCCACAGATACGCAGTATTTT. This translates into CASSQEPPTDTQYF.

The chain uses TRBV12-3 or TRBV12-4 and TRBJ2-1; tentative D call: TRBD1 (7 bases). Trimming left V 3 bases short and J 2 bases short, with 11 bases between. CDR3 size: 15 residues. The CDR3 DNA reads TGTGCCAGCAGTTTCCGGGGGACAGCCTACAATGAGCAGTTCTTC. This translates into CASSFRGTAYNEQFF.

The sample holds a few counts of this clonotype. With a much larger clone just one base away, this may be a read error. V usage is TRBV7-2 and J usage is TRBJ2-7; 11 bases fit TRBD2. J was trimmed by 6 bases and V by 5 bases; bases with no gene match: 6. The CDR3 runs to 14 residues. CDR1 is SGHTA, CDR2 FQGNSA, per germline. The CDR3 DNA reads TGTGCCAGCAGCCCGCGACTAGCGGGGAGCGAGCAGTACTTC. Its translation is CASSPRLAGSEQYF. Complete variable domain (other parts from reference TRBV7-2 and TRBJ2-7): GAGVSQSPSNKVTEKGKDVELRCDPISGHTALYWYRQSLGQGLEFLIYFQGNSAPDKSGLPSDRFSAERTGGSVSTLTIQRTQQEDSAVYLCASSPRLAGSEQYFGPGTRLTVT.

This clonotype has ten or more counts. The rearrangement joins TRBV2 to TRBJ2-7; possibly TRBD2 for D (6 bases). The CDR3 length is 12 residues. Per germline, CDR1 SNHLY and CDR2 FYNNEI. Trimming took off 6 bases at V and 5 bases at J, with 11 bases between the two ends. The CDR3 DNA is TGTGCCAGCAGAGGAGGGTACCACGAGCAGTACTTC. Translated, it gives CASRGGYHEQYF.

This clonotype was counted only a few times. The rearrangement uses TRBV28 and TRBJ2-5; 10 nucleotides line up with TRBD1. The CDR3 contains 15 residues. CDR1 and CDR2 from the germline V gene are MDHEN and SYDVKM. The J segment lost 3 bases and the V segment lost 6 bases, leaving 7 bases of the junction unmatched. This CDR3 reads CASRDRGGLKETQYF. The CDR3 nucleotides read TGTGCCAGCAGGGACAGGGGGGGGTTGAAAGAGACCCAGTACTTC.

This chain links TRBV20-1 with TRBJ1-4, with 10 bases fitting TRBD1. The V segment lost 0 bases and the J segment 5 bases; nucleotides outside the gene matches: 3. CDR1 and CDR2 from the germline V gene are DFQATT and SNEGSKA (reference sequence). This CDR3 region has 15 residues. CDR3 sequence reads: CSAREPTGGNEKLFF. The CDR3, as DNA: TGCAGTGCTAGAGAACCGACAGGGGGCAATGAAAAACTGTTTTTT.

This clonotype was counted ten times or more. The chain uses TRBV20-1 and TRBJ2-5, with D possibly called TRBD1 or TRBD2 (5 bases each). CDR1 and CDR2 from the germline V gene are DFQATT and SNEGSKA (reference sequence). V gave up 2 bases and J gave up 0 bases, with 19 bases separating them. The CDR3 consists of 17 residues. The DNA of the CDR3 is TGCAGTGCTAGATTAGTAAGGGGACCGCTGTACCAAGAGACCCAGTACTTC. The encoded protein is CSARLVRGPLYQETQYF.

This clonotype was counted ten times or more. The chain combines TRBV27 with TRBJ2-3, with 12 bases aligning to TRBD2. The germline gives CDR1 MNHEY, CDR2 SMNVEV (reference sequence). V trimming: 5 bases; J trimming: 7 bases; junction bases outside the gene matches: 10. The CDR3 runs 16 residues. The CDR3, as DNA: TGTGCCAGCAGTGGTAGACTAGCGGGAGTTGGGAATACGCAGTATTTT. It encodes CASSGRLAGVGNTQYF.

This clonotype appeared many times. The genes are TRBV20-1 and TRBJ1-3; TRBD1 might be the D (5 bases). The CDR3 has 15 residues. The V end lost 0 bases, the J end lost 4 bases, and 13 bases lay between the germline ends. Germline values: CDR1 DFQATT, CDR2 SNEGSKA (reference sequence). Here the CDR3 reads CSAREATVGGNTIYF. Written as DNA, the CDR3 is TGCAGTGCTAGAGAAGCGACAGTCGGCGGAAACACCATATATTTT.

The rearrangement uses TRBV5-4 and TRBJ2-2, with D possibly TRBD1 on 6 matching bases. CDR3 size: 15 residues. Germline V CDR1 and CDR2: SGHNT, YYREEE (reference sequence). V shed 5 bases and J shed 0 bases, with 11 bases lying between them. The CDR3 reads CASSSGTSNTGELFF. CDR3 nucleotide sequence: TGTGCCAGCAGTTCCGGGACATCGAACACCGGGGAGCTGTTTTTT.

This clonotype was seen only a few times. In DNA form, the CDR3 reads TGCGCCAGCAGCCATGCCCGGGACATCTCCTACGAGCAGTACTTC. Encoded protein: CASSHARDISYEQYF. This rearrangement joins TRBV4-3 to TRBJ2-7, with D tentatively TRBD1 (6 bases). This CDR3 is built from 15 residues. Germline V gene sequence: CDR1 LGHNA, CDR2 YSLEER. Trimming removed 3 bases from V and 0 bases from J, with 12 bases in between.

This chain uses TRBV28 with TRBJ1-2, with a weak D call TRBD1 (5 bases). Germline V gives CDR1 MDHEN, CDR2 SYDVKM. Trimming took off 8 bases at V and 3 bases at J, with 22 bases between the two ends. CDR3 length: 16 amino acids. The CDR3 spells CASLPGGGRDDYGYTF. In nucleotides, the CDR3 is TGTGCCAGCCTACCGGGTGGGGGGAGGGATGACTATGGCTACACCTTC.

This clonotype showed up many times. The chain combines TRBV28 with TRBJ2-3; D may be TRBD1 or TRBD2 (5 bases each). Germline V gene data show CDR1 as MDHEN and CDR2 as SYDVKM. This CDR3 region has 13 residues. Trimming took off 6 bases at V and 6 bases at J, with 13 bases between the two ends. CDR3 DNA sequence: TGTGCCAGCAGGCGGCTCGGGGCTGATACGCAGTATTTT. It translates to CASRRLGADTQYF.

The CDR3 protein is CASSPYFTRDGRYGYTF. In DNA form, the CDR3 reads TGTGCCAGTAGTCCCTACTTCACCCGGGACGGAAGATATGGCTACACCTTC. V and J are TRBV19 and TRBJ1-2; a possible D gene is TRBD1 (5 bases). V gave up 5 bases and J gave up 5 bases, with 24 bases separating them. CDR1 is LNHDA and CDR2 is SQIVND in the germline V gene (reference sequence). This CDR3 contains 17 residues.

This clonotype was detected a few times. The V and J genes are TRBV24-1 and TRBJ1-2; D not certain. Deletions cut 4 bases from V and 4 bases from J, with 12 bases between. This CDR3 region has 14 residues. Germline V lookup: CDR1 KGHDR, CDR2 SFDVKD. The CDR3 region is CATSDSRTGYGYTF. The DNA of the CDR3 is TGTGCCACCAGTGACTCCCGGACGGGCTATGGCTACACCTTC.